The 3 T cell receptor beta chains listed next were all sequenced from one sample in a study of blood T cell repertoires in COVID-19. Sequencing was performed with immunoSEQ multiplex PCR; in TCRdb, only in-frame clones are kept and a portion is missing. The sample consists of under 75,000 clones, approximately 92% of them appearing once. The source material was peripheral blood. The receptors here all came from a man over 45 with active COVID-19.

CDR3 coding DNA: TGTGCCAGCAGCTTGGGGTCAGACGAGCAGTACTTC. It codes for CASSLGSDEQYF. This chain joins TRBV5-6 and TRBJ2-7; no clear D. With 0 bases removed from V and 5 bases from J, the gap between germline ends came to 6 bases. The length of the CDR3 is 12 residues. CDR1 and CDR2 (germline): SGHDT, YYEEEE. Full variable domain (remainder filled in from reference TRBV5-6 and TRBJ2-7): DAGVTQSPTHLIKTRGQQVTLRCSPKSGHDTVSWYQQALGQGPQFIFQYYEEEERQRGNFPDRFSGHQFPNYSSELNVNALLLGDSALYLCASSLGSDEQYFGPGTRLTVT.

J is TRBJ2-7 and V is TRBV2; 7 bases fit TRBD1. Germline CDR1 and CDR2: SNHLY and FYNNEI. The CDR3 contains 16 residues. V was pared by 3 bases and J by 5 bases, with 13 bases of the junction left unmatched. The CDR3 DNA reads TGTGCCAGCAGTGAGACAGGGATATTTCATCTCGACGAGCAGTACTTC. This translates into CASSETGIFHLDEQYF.

CDR3 residues: CASSSTGVYETQYF. DNA for the CDR3: TGTGCCAGCAGCTCGACAGGGGTATACGAGACCCAGTACTTC. V usage is TRBV7-7 and J usage is TRBJ2-5, with TRBD1 matching 8 bases. The germline CDR1 and CDR2 sequences are SSHAT and FNYEAQ (reference sequence). The trim removed 4 bases at V and 5 bases at J, leaving 6 bases unmatched. The CDR3 has 14 residues. The full variable domain, in which reference TRBV7-7 and TRBJ2-5 provide the parts outside the CDR3, is GAGVSQSPRYKVTKRGQDVTLRCDPISSHATLYWYQQALGQGPEFLTYFNYEAQPDKSGLPSDRFSAERPEGSISTLTIQRTEQRDSAMYRCASSSTGVYETQYFGPGTRLLVL.